This T cell receptor (beta chain) stems from a study of shared clonotypes between healthy human individuals. Background on the study: CD4 naive and memory got three plates each, CD8 naive two, CD8 memory one.

The CDR3 is 14 residues long. The germline V and J ends were trimmed by 1 base and 1 base, with 7 bases remaining between them. Germline values: CDR1 SGHVS, CDR2 FNYEAQ. It was CD45RO-negative cells, positively selected for CCR7, that made up naive CD8 cells, with terminally differentiated effector memory CD45RA+ cells excluded. Clones were read by immunoSEQ multiplex PCR, and TCRdb kept only the in-frame ones, dropping some. The sample gives about 800,000 clones, about 96% of which show up once; over 0.2% is in the top ten. Sequenced: naive CD8+ T cells sorted from blood. The clonotype originates from a man aged 25-45 years in good health. The chain carries TRBV7-6 and TRBJ2-5; no clear D. The CDR3 nucleotides read TGTGCCAGCAGCTTAGTGGCCTTCCAAGAGACCCAGTACTTC. Protein: CASSLVAFQETQYF. The full variable domain, completed using reference TRBV7-6 and TRBJ2-5, is GAGVSQSPRYKVTKRGQDVALRCDPISGHVSLYWYRQALGQGPEFLTYFNYEAQQDKSGLPNDRFSAERPEGSISTLTIQRTEQRDSAMYRCASSLVAFQETQYFGPGTRLLVL.